The present entry profiles one T cell receptor beta chain with its context. This entry is derived from a study of cytomegalovirus exposure and HLA in healthy donors. Study-wide context: Out of 398 genotyped donors, around 80% belonged to the Caucasian-associated ancestry cluster.

This CDR3 comprises 16 residues. The V gene's germline CDR1 is LGHNA and CDR2 YNFKEQ. Trimming left V 1 base short and J 4 bases short, with 16 bases between. PCR primers comprised 60 Vbeta and 13 Jbeta primers. The repertoire was sequenced with immunoSEQ multiplex PCR; TCRdb's copy has only in-frame clones and lacks some. The sample lists under 300,000 clones, approximately 91% occurring once. Specimen: PBMCs. The chain couples TRBV4-2 to TRBJ1-2, with a possible D match to TRBD1 (5 bases). The receptor was derived from a girl aged 2-10 years in good health and CMV-seronegative. The CDR3 loop is CASSQAGAGVFYGYTF. CDR3 nucleotide sequence: TGTGCCAGCAGCCAAGCGGGCGCGGGGGTATTCTATGGCTACACCTTC.